This entry concerns a single T cell receptor beta chain. As yet, its antigen is unknown. Using immunoSEQ multiplex PCR, the repertoire was profiled, and TCRdb retains in-frame clones only, with some absent. This sample has fewer than 150,000 clones, with around 89% found just once. The sample originates from a study of T cell responses to AZD1222 COVID-19 vaccine. Regarding the study as a whole: Among spike-specific TCRs, nearly half reportedly target unmutated variant regions. Elevations in Spike-specific TCR breadth and depth followed administration of two AZD1222 doses.

The input for sequencing was peripheral blood, taken 28 days after the second AZD1222 dose. This TCR came from an adult who received the AZD1222 COVID-19 vaccine.

The CDR3 here is CASSASASAPQYF. The CDR3 nucleotides read TGTGCCAGCAGCGCCTCGGCGTCTGCCCCGCAGTATTTT. This sequence joins TRBV9 and TRBJ2-3; D is undetermined. V gave up 3 bases and J gave up 10 bases, with 15 bases separating them. This CDR3 spans 13 amino acids. Germline values: CDR1 SGDLS, CDR2 YYNGEE. The whole variable domain, remainder taken from reference TRBV9 and TRBJ2-3, is DSGVTQTPKHLITATGQRVTLRCSPRSGDLSVYWYQQSLDQGLQFLIQYYNGEERAKGNILERFSAQQFPDLHSELNLSSLELGDSALYFCASSASASAPQYFGPGTRLTVL.